The 7 T cell receptor beta chains presented below share a single source sample, sequenced in a study of response to subunit inactivated influenza vaccine. TCRdb passed the RT-PCR reads through MiXCR, listing each CDR3 protein once. The profile shows about 570,000 distinct CDR3 sequences, about 11% of them singletons. A further study also used this sample, focusing on T cells expressing NK-cell markers. Per that paper: Researchers built TCR beta cDNA using 5'RACE template switching with UMIs.

The sample consisted of PBMCs from blood, taken on the day of vaccination. The source of these receptors is a man between 50 and 59 years old who received an inactivated influenza vaccine.

The V call is TRBV5-1, the J call TRBJ1-5; no reliable D call. This CDR3 has 14 amino acids. V lost 3 bases and J 1 base, leaving 8 bases between the germline ends. Germline CDR1 is SGHRS and CDR2 is YFSETQ. The CDR3 DNA sequence: TGCGCCAGCAGCTCGGGCACCAGCAATCAGCCCCAGCATTTT. It is translated as CASSSGTSNQPQHF. Full variable domain (remainder filled in from reference TRBV5-1 and TRBJ1-5): KAGVTQTPRYLIKTRGQQVTLSCSPISGHRSVSWYQQTPGQGLQFLFEYFSETQRNKGNFPGRFSGRQFSNSRSEMNVSTLELGDSALYLCASSSGTSNQPQHFGDGTRLSIL.

This clonotype was counted only a few times. The chain combines TRBV12-3 or TRBV12-4 with TRBJ2-3; D unclear. Deletions cut 10 bases from V and 6 bases from J, with 11 bases between. This CDR3 has 11 amino acids. This CDR3 is CAIIVVDTQYF. The CDR3 nucleotides are TGTGCCATTATAGTAGTGGATACGCAGTATTTT.

The rearrangement links TRBV4-1 to TRBJ2-2; D unresolved. The CDR3 contains 16 residues. Trimming stripped 0 bases from V and 1 base from J, with 9 bases between. Germline-derived CDR1 and CDR2 are MGHRA and YSYEKL. The CDR3 nucleotides read TGCGCCAGCAGCCAAGAGACCGGTCTGAACACCGGGGAGCTGTTTTTT. Translating gives CASSQETGLNTGELFF.

This chain uses TRBV6-2 or TRBV6-3 with TRBJ2-7; D call uncertain. The CDR3 is 17 amino acids. In germline, CDR1 is MNHEY, CDR2 SVGEGT. Trimming stripped 5 bases from V and 0 bases from J, with 20 bases between. In DNA, the CDR3 is TGTGCCAGCAGTCCACGATACGGACCCGTACGCTCCTACGAGCAGTACTTC. Protein sequence: CASSPRYGPVRSYEQYF.

This clonotype was observed many times. The J gene is TRBJ2-7, the V gene TRBV29-1, with 10 bases that match TRBD2. Trimming took 7 bases from V and 0 from J; bases not matched to a gene: 6. The CDR3 consists of 14 residues. Germline loops: CDR1 SQVTM, CDR2 ANQGSEA. The CDR3, as DNA: TGCAGCGCCCTAGGGACTAGCGCCTCCTACGAGCAGTACTTC. Its protein product is CSALGTSASYEQYF.

The chain employs TRBV12-3 or TRBV12-4 and TRBJ1-3; possible D gene TRBD1, 5 bases. V dropped 5 bases and J dropped 1 base, with 15 bases sitting between them. The CDR3 is 16 residues long. CDR3 nucleotides: TGTGCCAGCAGTACCTGGGACGGAATATCTGGAAACACCATATATTTT. This gives the protein CASSTWDGISGNTIYF.

This chain joins TRBV20-1 and TRBJ2-3, with 9 positions matching TRBD1. V was clipped by 7 bases and J by 5 bases; unmatched bases: 16. The CDR3 is made up of 16 amino acids. Germline CDR1 reads DFQATT; CDR2 reads SNEGSKA (reference sequence). The CDR3 nucleotides read TGCAGTGGATCGACTTTACAGGGGGCGCGGAGAGATACGCAGTATTTT. Amino acid sequence: CSGSTLQGARRDTQYF.